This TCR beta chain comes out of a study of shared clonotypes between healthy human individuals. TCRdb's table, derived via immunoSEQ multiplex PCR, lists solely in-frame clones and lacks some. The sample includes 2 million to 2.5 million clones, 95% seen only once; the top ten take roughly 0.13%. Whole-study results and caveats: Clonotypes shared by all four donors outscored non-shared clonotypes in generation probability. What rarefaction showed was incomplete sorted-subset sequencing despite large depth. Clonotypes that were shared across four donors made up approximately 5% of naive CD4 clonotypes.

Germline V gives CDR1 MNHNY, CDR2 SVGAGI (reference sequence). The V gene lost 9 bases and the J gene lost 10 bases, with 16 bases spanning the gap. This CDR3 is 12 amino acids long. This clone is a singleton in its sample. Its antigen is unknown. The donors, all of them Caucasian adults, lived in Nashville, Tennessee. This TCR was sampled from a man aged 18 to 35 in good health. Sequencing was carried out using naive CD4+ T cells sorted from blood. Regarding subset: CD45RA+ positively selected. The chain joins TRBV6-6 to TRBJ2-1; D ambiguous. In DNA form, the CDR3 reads TGTGCCAGTTGTTTGGCGGATAAAGAGCAGTTCTTC. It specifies CASCLADKEQFF.